A single sample is the source of the 8 T cell receptor beta chains below, sequenced in a study of tumor-infiltrating lymphocytes in primary liver carcinoma. With around 490 ng total RNA as template and a constant-region primer, TCR beta cDNA was made. Three nested multiplex PCR rounds of slightly modified ARM-PCR generated TCR beta libraries. Each of the first two PCR rounds ran approximately 9 cycles with TRBV1-TRBV30 forward and C-beta reverse primers. Each CDR3 protein gets one entry after TCRdb re-called the multiplex PCR reads with MiXCR. The table records just under 45,000 distinct CDR3 sequences, 73% of them present only once. DNA and RNA were both co-extracted from roughly 18-30 mg of bulk tissue that had not been sorted. The sample comprised liver tumor tissue from sampling region 2. The subset denotes: tumor region T2, inferior pole. The receptor source for this set is a middle-aged man with primary liver carcinoma and hepatitis B virus infection.

Comment on this clonotype: One junction end does not reproduce the germline sequence, and a read error may be involved. The chain links TRBV5-1 to TRBJ2-7; 8 positions match TRBD2. TRBJ2-1 explains the end of the DNA better; the J call may be wrong. The CDR3 runs to 18 residues. The germline V gene has CDR1 SGHRS and CDR2 YFSETQ. CDR3 sequence (DNA): TGCGCCATCAGCTTGGATCGTGGCAGCGGGAGATTCCTCCCCGAGCAGTTCTTC. Residues: CAISLDRGSGRFLPEQFF.

This clonotype was seen ten or more times. A single base separates this from a much larger clone, so it may be a read error. The genes are TRBV11-2 and TRBJ2-1; TRBD2 matches 8 bases. From germline, CDR1 is SGHAT and CDR2 FQNNGV. This CDR3 is built from 15 residues. The CDR3 is CSSSLDREGYNEQFF. The DNA of the CDR3 is TGTTCCAGCAGCTTAGATCGGGAGGGTTACAATGAGCAGTTCTTC.

Details on this clonotype: At one of its ends the junction is not consistent with the germline gene, which may arise from a read error. This chain connects TRBV29-1 to TRBJ2-3, with 13 bases lining up with TRBD2. This CDR3 is 15 amino acids long. Looked up from germline, CDR1 is SQVTM and CDR2 is ANQGSEA. CDR3 residues: CGVWTSGSCKDTQYF. CDR3 bases: TGCGGCGTATGGACTAGCGGGAGTTGTAAAGATACGCAGTATTTT.

V gene TRBV11-1 combines with J gene TRBJ2-3, with no clear D. Looked up from germline, CDR1 is SGHAT and CDR2 is FQDESV (reference sequence). The CDR3 is made up of 19 amino acids. The ends were cut back, 4 bases at V and 1 base at J, with 24 bases in the middle. The CDR3 coding sequence is TGTGCCAGCAGCTCTGTGGGAAACTCTGTTGGAGTCCGCACAGATACGCAGTATTTT. It translates to CASSSVGNSVGVRTDTQYF.

J is TRBJ2-1 and V is TRBV30, with 11 bases fitting TRBD2. V lost 0 bases, J lost 1 base, and 14 bases stayed unmatched. Looked up from germline, CDR1 is GTSNPN and CDR2 is SVGIG (reference sequence). The CDR3 consists of 20 residues. The CDR3 coding sequence is TGTGCCTGGAGTGTCCCTACTAGCGGGAGCTCTCTTATGTCCTACAATGAGCAGTTCTTC. Translated, it gives CAWSVPTSGSSLMSYNEQFF.

The V call is TRBV7-9, the J call TRBJ2-1; tentative D call: TRBD1 (5 bases). This CDR3 has 15 residues. The V gene lost 6 bases and the J gene lost 13 bases, with 25 bases spanning the gap. In germline, CDR1 is SEHNR, CDR2 FQNEAQ (reference sequence). For the CDR3, the DNA is TGTGCCAGCAGTGACAGTTTACCCGAAAACAATGTACAGTTCTTC. Translated: CASSDSLPENNVQFF.

Details on this clonotype: In this CDR3 the conserved last residue, phenylalanine or tryptophan, is missing, so a read error is likely. This chain joins TRBV6-1 and TRBJ2-1; possibly TRBD1 for D (6 bases). This CDR3 region has 17 residues. CDR1 is MNHNS, CDR2 SASEGT, per germline. Here the CDR3 reads CASNNRLQGTSYNEQFS. The CDR3, as DNA: TGCGCCAGCAACAATCGCTTACAGGGAACCTCCTACAATGAGCAGTTCTCC.

This chain uses TRBV6-2 or TRBV6-3 with TRBJ2-1; TRBD1 matches at 8 bases. Looked up from germline, CDR1 is MNHEY and CDR2 is SVGEGT. This CDR3 region has 15 residues. J gave up 9 bases and V 6 bases, and 13 bases lay outside the gene matches. The CDR3 sequence: CASSLLDRGYVEQFF. The CDR3 nucleotides are TGTGCCAGCAGCTTACTCGACAGGGGCTACGTTGAGCAGTTCTTC.